This TCR beta chain was captured in a study of CD8+CD57+ T cells in acquired aplastic anemia. Study-wide context: Mean yield of DNA from sorted CD4+ and CD8+ cells was approximately 3 ug. Healthy donor CD4+ cell samples had a mean of about 10 million reads. Points from the study as a whole: CD8+ Simpson's diversity showed no significant patient-control difference. Between patients and controls, around 27 CD8+ CDR3 sequences were found in common.

On this clonotype itself: Its antigen is unknown.

Germline CDR1 reads LNHNV; CDR2 reads YYDKDF (reference sequence). There are 15 residues in the CDR3. With 0 bases removed from V and 4 bases from J, the gap between germline ends came to 11 bases. It was genomic DNA that served as the template for profiling TCR beta VDJ and CDR3. A single record per CDR3 protein comes from TCRdb applying MiXCR to the reads. Among some 190,000 distinct CDR3 sequences listed, roughly half were seen once. Sequencing was carried out using sorted CD4+, CD8+, or CD8+CD57+ T cells (not recorded which) from PBMCs. The receptor comes from a human donor in good health, serving as a control. The rearrangement links TRBV15 to TRBJ2-3; D not certain. CDR3 sequence reads: CATSRDLFLADTQYF. The DNA for the CDR3 is TGTGCCACCAGCAGAGACCTTTTTTTAGCAGATACGCAGTATTTT.